Here is one T cell receptor beta chain with its context. Sequencing was performed with immunoSEQ multiplex PCR; in TCRdb, only in-frame clones are kept and a portion is missing. The sample has 40,000 to 45,000 clones, 88% seen once. This sample is part of a study of T cell changes during pregnancy in multiple sclerosis. In germline, CDR1 is LGHNA, CDR2 YNFKEQ. V shed 1 base and J 8 bases; nucleotides not matched to a gene: 13. There are 19 residues in the CDR3. The sequence derives from a female donor in good health, enrolled as a control in a pregnancy study. The input for sequencing was CD8+ T cells from peripheral blood mononuclear cells, taken after pregnancy. The chain uses TRBV4-2 and TRBJ2-1; 14 positions agree with TRBD2. The CDR3 nucleotides read TGTGCCAGCAGCCAAGTCGGACTAGCGGGGGGCGCGGTGGGTGATGAGCAGTTCTTC. This encodes CASSQVGLAGGAVGDEQFF.